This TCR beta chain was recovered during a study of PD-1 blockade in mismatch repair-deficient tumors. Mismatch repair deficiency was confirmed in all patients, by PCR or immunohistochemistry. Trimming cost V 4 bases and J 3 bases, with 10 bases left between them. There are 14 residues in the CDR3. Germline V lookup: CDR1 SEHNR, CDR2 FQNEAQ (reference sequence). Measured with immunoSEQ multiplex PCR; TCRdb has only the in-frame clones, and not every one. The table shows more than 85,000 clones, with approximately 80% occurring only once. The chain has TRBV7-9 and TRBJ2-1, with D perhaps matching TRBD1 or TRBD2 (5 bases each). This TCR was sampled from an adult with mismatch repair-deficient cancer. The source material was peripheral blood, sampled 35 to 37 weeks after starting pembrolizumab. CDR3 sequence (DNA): TGTGCCAGCAGCTACCGGGACGGCTACAATGAGCAGTTCTTC. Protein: CASSYRDGYNEQFF.